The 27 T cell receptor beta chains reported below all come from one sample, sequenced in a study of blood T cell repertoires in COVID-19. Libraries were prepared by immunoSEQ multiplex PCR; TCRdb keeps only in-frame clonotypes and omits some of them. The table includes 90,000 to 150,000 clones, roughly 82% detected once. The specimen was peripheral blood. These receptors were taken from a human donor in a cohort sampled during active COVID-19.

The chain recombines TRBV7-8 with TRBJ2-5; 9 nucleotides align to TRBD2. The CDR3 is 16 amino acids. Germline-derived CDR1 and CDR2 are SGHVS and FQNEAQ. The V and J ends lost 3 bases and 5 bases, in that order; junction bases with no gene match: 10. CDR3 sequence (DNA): TGTGCCAGCAGCTTGCATGGGGTAGCGGGGGACGAGACCCAGTACTTC. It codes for CASSLHGVAGDETQYF.

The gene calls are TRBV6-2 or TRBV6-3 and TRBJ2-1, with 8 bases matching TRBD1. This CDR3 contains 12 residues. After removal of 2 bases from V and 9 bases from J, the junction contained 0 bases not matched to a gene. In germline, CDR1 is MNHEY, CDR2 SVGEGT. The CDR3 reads CASSYTGGEQFF. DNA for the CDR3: TGTGCCAGCAGTTACACAGGGGGTGAGCAGTTCTTC.

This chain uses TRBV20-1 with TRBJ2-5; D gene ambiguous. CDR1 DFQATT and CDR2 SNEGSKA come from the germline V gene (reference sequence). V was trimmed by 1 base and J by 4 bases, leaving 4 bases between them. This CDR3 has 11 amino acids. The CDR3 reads CSARALETQYF. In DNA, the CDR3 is TGCAGTGCTAGAGCGTTAGAGACCCAGTACTTC.

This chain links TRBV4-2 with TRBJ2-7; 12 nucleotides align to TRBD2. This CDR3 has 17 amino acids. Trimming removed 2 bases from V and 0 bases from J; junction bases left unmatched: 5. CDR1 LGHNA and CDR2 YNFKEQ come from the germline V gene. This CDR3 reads CASSQTSGGPSSYEQYF. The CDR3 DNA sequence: TGTGCCAGCAGCCAAACTAGCGGGGGGCCGAGCTCCTACGAGCAGTACTTC.

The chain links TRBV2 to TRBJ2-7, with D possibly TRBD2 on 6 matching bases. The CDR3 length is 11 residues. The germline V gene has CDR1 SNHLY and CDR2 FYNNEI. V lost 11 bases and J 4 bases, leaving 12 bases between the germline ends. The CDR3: CAWAGPYEQYF. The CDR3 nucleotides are TGTGCCTGGGCGGGACCTTACGAGCAGTACTTC.

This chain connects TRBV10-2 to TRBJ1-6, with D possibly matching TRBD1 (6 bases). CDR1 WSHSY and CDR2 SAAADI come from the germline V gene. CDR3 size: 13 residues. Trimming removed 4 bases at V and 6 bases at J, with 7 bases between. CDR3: CASSGQVNSPLHF. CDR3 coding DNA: TGCGCCAGCAGTGGACAGGTTAATTCACCCCTCCACTTT.

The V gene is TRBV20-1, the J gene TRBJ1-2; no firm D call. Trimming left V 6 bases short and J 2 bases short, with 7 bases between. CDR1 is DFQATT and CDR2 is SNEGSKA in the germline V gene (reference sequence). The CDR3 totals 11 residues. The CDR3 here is CSAYTNYGYTF. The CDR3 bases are TGCAGTGCCTATACCAACTATGGCTACACCTTC.

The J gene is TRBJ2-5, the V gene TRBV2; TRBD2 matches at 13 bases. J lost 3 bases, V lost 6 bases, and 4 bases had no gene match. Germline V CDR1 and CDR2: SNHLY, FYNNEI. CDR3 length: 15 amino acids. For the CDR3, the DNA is TGTGCCAGCAGCCTAGGACTAGCGGGGGAAGAGACCCAGTACTTC. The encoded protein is CASSLGLAGEETQYF.

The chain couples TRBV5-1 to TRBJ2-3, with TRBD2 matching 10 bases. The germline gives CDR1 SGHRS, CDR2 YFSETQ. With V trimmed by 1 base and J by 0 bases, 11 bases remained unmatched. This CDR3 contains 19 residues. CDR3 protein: CASSLSASGGSASTDTQYF. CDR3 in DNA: TGCGCCAGCAGCTTGTCGGCTAGCGGGGGTAGCGCAAGCACAGATACGCAGTATTTT.

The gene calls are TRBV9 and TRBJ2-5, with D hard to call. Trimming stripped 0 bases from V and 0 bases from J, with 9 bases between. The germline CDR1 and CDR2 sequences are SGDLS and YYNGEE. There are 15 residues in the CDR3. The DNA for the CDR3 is TGTGCCAGCAGCGTAGGGGCCTTGTACCAAGAGACCCAGTACTTC. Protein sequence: CASSVGALYQETQYF.

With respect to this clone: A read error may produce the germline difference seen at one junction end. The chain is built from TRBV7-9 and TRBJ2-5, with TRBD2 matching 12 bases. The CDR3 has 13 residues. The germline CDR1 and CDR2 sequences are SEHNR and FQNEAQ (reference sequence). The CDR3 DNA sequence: TGTGCCAGCAGCTTAGTCGAACTAGCGGGGGGAGACTTC. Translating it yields CASSLVELAGGDF.

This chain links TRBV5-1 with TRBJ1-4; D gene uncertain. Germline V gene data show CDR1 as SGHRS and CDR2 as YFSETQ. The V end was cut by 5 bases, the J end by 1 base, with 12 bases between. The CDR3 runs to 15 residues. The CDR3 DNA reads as TGCGCCAGCAGTTCGCTCCCGGGAACTAATGAAAAACTGTTTTTT. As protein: CASSSLPGTNEKLFF.

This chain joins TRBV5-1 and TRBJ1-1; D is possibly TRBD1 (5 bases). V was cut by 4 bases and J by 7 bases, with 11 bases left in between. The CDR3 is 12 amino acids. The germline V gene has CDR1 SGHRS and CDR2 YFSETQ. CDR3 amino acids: CASSPAGHEAFF. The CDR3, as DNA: TGCGCCAGCAGCCCAGCAGGGCATGAAGCTTTCTTT.

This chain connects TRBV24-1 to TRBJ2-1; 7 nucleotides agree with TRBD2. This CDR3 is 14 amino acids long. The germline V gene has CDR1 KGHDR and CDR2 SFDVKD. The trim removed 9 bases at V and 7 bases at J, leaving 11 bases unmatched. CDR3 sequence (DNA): TGTGCCACCGGGGCGGGGGAAAGTAGGAATGAGCAGTTCTTC. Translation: CATGAGESRNEQFF.

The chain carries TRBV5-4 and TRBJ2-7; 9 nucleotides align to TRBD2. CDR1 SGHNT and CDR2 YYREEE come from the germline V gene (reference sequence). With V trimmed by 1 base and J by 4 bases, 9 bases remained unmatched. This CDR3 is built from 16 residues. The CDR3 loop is CASSLSPPTSGYEQYF. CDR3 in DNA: TGTGCCAGCAGCTTGTCCCCCCCGACTAGCGGATACGAGCAGTACTTC.

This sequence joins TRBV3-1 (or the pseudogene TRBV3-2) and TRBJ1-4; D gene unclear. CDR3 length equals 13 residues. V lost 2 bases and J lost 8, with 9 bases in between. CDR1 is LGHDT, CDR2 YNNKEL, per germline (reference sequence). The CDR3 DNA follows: TGTGCCAGCAGCCAATCAGCGAGGGAAAAACTGTTTTTT. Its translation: CASSQSAREKLFF.

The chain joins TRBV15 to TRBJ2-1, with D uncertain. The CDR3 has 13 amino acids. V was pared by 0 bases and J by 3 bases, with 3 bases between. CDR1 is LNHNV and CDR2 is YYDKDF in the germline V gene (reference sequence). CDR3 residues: CATSRDYYNEQFF. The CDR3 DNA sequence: TGTGCCACCAGCAGAGATTACTACAATGAGCAGTTCTTC.

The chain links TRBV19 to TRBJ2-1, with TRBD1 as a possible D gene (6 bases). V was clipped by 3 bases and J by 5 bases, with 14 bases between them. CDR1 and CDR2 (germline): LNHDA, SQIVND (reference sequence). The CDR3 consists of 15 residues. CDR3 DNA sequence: TGTGCCAGTAGTATTGGGCGCAGGGGCGACAATGAGCAGTTCTTC. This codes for CASSIGRRGDNEQFF.

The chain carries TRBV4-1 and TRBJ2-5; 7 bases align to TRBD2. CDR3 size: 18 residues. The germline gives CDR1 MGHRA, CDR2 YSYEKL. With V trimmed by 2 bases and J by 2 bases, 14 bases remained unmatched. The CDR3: CASSQQDMGAGRQETQYF. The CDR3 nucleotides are TGCGCCAGCAGCCAACAAGATATGGGAGCGGGGCGACAAGAGACCCAGTACTTC.

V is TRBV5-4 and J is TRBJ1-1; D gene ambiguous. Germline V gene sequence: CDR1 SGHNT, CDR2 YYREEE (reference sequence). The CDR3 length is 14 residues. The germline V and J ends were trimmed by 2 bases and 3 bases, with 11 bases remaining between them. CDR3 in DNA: TGTGCCAGCAGCTTTGATGGGCAACACACTGAAGCTTTCTTT. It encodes CASSFDGQHTEAFF. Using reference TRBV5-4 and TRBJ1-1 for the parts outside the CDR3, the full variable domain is ETGVTQSPTHLIKTRGQQVTLRCSSQSGHNTVSWYQQALGQGPQFIFQYYREEENGRGNFPPRFSGLQFPNYSSELNVNALELDDSALYLCASSFDGQHTEAFFGQGTRLTVV.

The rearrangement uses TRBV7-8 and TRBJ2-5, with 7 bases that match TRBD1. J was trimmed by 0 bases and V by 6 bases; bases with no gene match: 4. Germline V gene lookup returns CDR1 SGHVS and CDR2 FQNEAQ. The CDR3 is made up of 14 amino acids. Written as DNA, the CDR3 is TGTGCCAGCAGGCCCAGGGGGAACCAAGAGACCCAGTACTTC. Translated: CASRPRGNQETQYF. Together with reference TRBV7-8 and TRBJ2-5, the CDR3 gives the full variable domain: GAGVSQSPRYKVAKRGQDVALRCDPISGHVSLFWYQQALGQGPEFLTYFQNEAQLDKSGLPSDRFFAERPEGSVSTLKIQRTQQEDSAVYLCASRPRGNQETQYFGPGTRLLVL.

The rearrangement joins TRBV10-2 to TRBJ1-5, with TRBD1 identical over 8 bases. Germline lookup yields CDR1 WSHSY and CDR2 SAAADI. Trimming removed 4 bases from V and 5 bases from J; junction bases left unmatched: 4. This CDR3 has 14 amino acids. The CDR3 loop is CASSVDRVDQPQHF. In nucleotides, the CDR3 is TGCGCCAGCAGTGTGGACAGGGTGGATCAGCCCCAGCATTTT.

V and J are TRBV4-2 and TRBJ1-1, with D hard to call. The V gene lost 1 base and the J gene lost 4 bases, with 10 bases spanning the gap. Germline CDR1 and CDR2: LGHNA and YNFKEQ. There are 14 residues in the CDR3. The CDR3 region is CASSQASRGTEAFF. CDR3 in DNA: TGTGCCAGCAGCCAAGCGAGTAGAGGCACTGAAGCTTTCTTT.

CDR3 sequence: CASSSRDRGADTQYF. DNA of the CDR3: TGTGCCAGCAGTTCCCGGGACAGGGGGGCAGATACGCAGTATTTT. The chain joins TRBV11-3 to TRBJ2-3, with 11 positions matching TRBD1. This CDR3 spans 15 amino acids. Germline assignment: CDR1 SGHNT and CDR2 YENEEA. With V trimmed by 6 bases and J by 4 bases, 6 bases remained unmatched.

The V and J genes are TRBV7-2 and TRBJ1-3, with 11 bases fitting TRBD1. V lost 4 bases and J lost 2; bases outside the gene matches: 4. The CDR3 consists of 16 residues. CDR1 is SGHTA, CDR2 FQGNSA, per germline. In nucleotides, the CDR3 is TGTGCCAGCAGCTCCAGGGGACAGGGGGCTGGAAACACCATATATTTT. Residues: CASSSRGQGAGNTIYF.

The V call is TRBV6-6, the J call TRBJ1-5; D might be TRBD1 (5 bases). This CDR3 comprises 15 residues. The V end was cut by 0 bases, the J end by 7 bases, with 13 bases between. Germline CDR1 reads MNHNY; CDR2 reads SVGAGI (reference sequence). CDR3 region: CASSYSIREGQPQHF. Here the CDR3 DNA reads TGTGCCAGCAGTTACTCGATCCGGGAGGGGCAGCCCCAGCATTTT.

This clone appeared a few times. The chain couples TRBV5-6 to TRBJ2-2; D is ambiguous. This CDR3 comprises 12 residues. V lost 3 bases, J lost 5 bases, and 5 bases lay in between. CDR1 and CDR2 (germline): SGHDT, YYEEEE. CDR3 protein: CASSSMTGELFF. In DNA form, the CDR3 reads TGTGCCAGCAGCTCCATGACCGGGGAGCTGTTTTTT. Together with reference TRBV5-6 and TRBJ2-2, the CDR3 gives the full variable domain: DAGVTQSPTHLIKTRGQQVTLRCSPKSGHDTVSWYQQALGQGPQFIFQYYEEEERQRGNFPDRFSGHQFPNYSSELNVNALLLGDSALYLCASSSMTGELFFGEGSRLTVL.